The 2 T cell receptor beta chains given below trace back to one sample, sequenced in a study of CD8+ T cells in alopecia areata. Extracted from the samples, RNA was reverse transcribed into cDNA to serve as the sequencing template. Generated by immunoSEQ multiplex PCR, the TCRdb table keeps only in-frame clones and is missing some. There are about 150,000 clones in the sample; about 51% occur only once, and less than 20% lies in the top ten. The source was CD8+ T cells sorted from blood, collected at week 0. The receptors shown here come from a human donor with alopecia areata.

The chain recombines TRBV28 with TRBJ1-1, with D perhaps TRBD1 (5 bases). This CDR3 contains 15 residues. V lost 3 bases and J lost 4, with 15 bases in between. The germline V gene encodes CDR1 MDHEN and CDR2 SYDVKM. The CDR3 DNA reads TGTGCCAGCAGTTTCCGTAGGGGATCCCCCACTGAAGCTTTCTTT. Its protein is CASSFRRGSPTEAFF.

This clone appeared a few times. The V and J genes are TRBV13 and TRBJ1-1; no clear D. The V end lost 0 bases, the J end lost 0 bases, and 5 bases lay between the germline ends. Germline CDR1 reads PRHDT; CDR2 reads FYEKMQ (reference sequence). This CDR3 spans 14 amino acids. CDR3 sequence (DNA): TGTGCCAGCAGCTTAGGGGGGATGAACACTGAAGCTTTCTTT. Translating it yields CASSLGGMNTEAFF. Supplemented by reference TRBV13 and TRBJ1-1, the full variable domain reads AAGVIQSPRHLIKEKRETATLKCYPIPRHDTVYWYQQGPGQDPQFLISFYEKMQSDKGSIPDRFSAQQFSDYHSELNMSSLELGDSALYFCASSLGGMNTEAFFGQGTRLTVV.